A single sample gave rise to the 23 T cell receptor beta chains below, sequenced in a study of shared clonotypes between healthy human individuals. The assay was immunoSEQ multiplex PCR, and TCRdb's table has in-frame clones only and misses some. Counted here are around 2.5 million clones, 93% occurring once; the ten biggest clones make up approximately 0.36%. The sequencing sample was made of naive CD4+ T cells from PBMCs. Subset of the sample: CD45RA+ positively selected. The receptor set was obtained from a man aged 18 to 30 in good health. Some clones in this sample may be carry-over from other donors' samples.

This clone was counted once. The chain couples TRBV7-2 to TRBJ1-3; tentative D call: TRBD1 (5 bases). CDR3 length: 16 amino acids. Germline V lookup: CDR1 SGHTA, CDR2 FQGNSA. V was cut by 2 bases and J by 0 bases, with 11 bases left in between. This chain's CDR3 is CASSLWGPGSGNTIYF. CDR3 DNA sequence: TGTGCCAGCAGCTTATGGGGCCCAGGCTCTGGAAACACCATATATTTT. Full variable domain (outside the CDR3, taken from reference TRBV7-2 and TRBJ1-3): GAGVSQSPSNKVTEKGKDVELRCDPISGHTALYWYRQSLGQGLEFLIYFQGNSAPDKSGLPSDRFSAERTGGSVSTLTIQRTQQEDSAVYLCASSLWGPGSGNTIYFGEGSWLTVV.

The chain combines TRBV2 with TRBJ2-5; D is perhaps TRBD2 (6 bases). Per the germline V gene, CDR1 is SNHLY and CDR2 is FYNNEI. CDR3 length equals 13 residues. V was trimmed by 7 bases and J by 1 base, leaving 10 bases between them. The chain's CDR3 is CASTGGFQETQYF. The CDR3 nucleotides are TGTGCCAGCACAGGAGGGTTCCAAGAGACCCAGTACTTC.

This chain joins TRBV7-3 and TRBJ2-1; the match to TRBD2 covers 9 bases. The CDR3 has 15 amino acids. Looked up from germline, CDR1 is SGHTA and CDR2 is FQGTGA. Trimming took 2 bases from V and 7 from J; bases not matched to a gene: 6. CDR3 sequence: CASSLFSTSGNEQFF. CDR3 sequence (DNA): TGTGCCAGCAGCTTATTTTCCACTAGCGGGAATGAGCAGTTCTTC. Together with reference TRBV7-3 and TRBJ2-1, the CDR3 gives the full variable domain: GAGVSQTPSNKVTEKGKYVELRCDPISGHTALYWYRQSLGQGPEFLIYFQGTGAADDSGLPNDRFFAVRPEGSVSTLKIQRTERGDSAVYLCASSLFSTSGNEQFFGPGTRLTVL.

The chain recombines TRBV10-3 with TRBJ2-1, with 10 bases matching TRBD2. After removal of 6 bases from V and 12 bases from J, the junction contained 11 bases not matched to a gene. The CDR3 is made up of 14 amino acids. The germline V gene encodes CDR1 ENHRY and CDR2 SYGVKD. The CDR3 is CAISTATSGDGQFF. The DNA for the CDR3 is TGTGCCATCAGCACGGCAACTAGCGGGGATGGGCAGTTCTTC.

V usage is TRBV5-1 and J usage is TRBJ2-1; 10 bases align to TRBD2. V was pared by 3 bases and J by 7 bases, with 7 bases of the junction left unmatched. Germline V gives CDR1 SGHRS, CDR2 YFSETQ. This CDR3 is 15 amino acids long. CDR3 DNA sequence: TGCGCCAGCAGCTACCTAGCGGGAGAGAAAAATGAGCAGTTCTTC. Residues: CASSYLAGEKNEQFF.

The chain recombines TRBV30 with TRBJ2-7; D might be TRBD2 (6 bases). The CDR3 is made up of 14 amino acids. Trimming cost V 2 bases and J 2 bases, with 13 bases left between them. Germline V gene data show CDR1 as GTSNPN and CDR2 as SVGIG (reference sequence). The CDR3 nucleotides are TGTGCCTGGAGTCGGGCGGGACCCCCCTACGAGCAGTACTTC. Its protein product is CAWSRAGPPYEQYF. Full variable domain (missing parts from reference TRBV30 and TRBJ2-7): SQTIHQWPATLVQPVGSPLSLECTVEGTSNPNLYWYRQAAGRGLQLLFYSVGIGQISSEVPQNLSASRPQDRQFILSSKKLLLSDSGFYLCAWSRAGPPYEQYFGPGTRLTVT.

V is TRBV5-4 and J is TRBJ1-4; D gene ambiguous. The ends were cut back, 4 bases at V and 5 bases at J, with 15 bases in the middle. Germline values: CDR1 SGHNT, CDR2 YYREEE (reference sequence). There are 15 residues in the CDR3. In DNA form, the CDR3 reads TGTGCCAGCAGCACCCTGACACTGAAAAATGAAAAACTGTTTTTT. This sequence encodes CASSTLTLKNEKLFF.

The CDR3 here is CASSQWRGAIRSYEQYF. The CDR3 bases are TGTGCCAGCAGCCAATGGCGGGGGGCGATAAGGTCCTACGAGCAGTACTTC. The chain is built from TRBV7-6 and TRBJ2-7, with TRBD2 matching 8 bases. Germline trimming cut 5 bases from V and 1 base from J; bases unmatched to any gene: 13. The CDR3 consists of 17 residues. Germline V CDR1 and CDR2: SGHVS, FNYEAQ.

In regard to this clone: This CDR3 is also generated by other DNA sequences in the sample. The J gene is TRBJ1-5, the V gene TRBV5-1; 9 bases are shared with TRBD1. The J segment lost 0 bases and the V segment lost 4 bases, leaving 5 bases of the junction unmatched. This CDR3 contains 16 residues. Germline lookup yields CDR1 SGHRS and CDR2 YFSETQ. The DNA of the CDR3 is TGCGCCAGCAGCCCAGGACAGGGGCTTAGCAATCAGCCCCAGCATTTT. Translated, it gives CASSPGQGLSNQPQHF.

This clone was detected a few times. V is TRBV25-1 and J is TRBJ1-1; a weak D match, TRBD1 (5 bases). CDR1 and CDR2 from the germline V gene are MGHDK and SYGVNS. Trimming removed 8 bases at V and 3 bases at J, with 10 bases between. This CDR3 has 12 residues. The CDR3 bases are TGTGCCAGCGGCCGGGGGGACACTGAAGCTTTCTTT. Translating gives CASGRGDTEAFF.

The chain recombines TRBV7-9 with TRBJ1-2; D not resolved. This CDR3 contains 12 residues. Germline V gene sequence: CDR1 SEHNR, CDR2 FQNEAQ (reference sequence). Between the trimmed V and J ends, which lost 8 bases and 3 bases, there was a span of 10 bases. CDR3 nucleotide sequence: TGTGCCAGCGCTGGGGATCACTATGGCTACACCTTC. Its protein product is CASAGDHYGYTF. The full variable domain, rest sourced from reference TRBV7-9 and TRBJ1-2, is DTGVSQNPRHKITKRGQNVTFRCDPISEHNRLYWYRQTLGQGPEFLTYFQNEAQLEKSRLLSDRFSAERPKGSFSTLEIQRTEQGDSAMYLCASAGDHYGYTFGSGTRLTVV.

To note about this clone: Additional DNA sequences in this sample encode the identical CDR3. The chain employs TRBV5-1 and TRBJ1-1, with a weak D call TRBD1 (5 bases). The CDR3 length is 13 residues. V was clipped by 0 bases and J by 7 bases, with 10 bases between them. Per the germline V gene, CDR1 is SGHRS and CDR2 is YFSETQ. CDR3 sequence (DNA): TGCGCCAGCAGCTTGGCCGGGGGAGGTGAAGCTTTCTTT. Encoded protein: CASSLAGGGEAFF.

This sequence joins TRBV11-2 and TRBJ2-2, with 12 positions matching TRBD2. The CDR3 length is 16 residues. V was clipped by 4 bases and J by 7 bases; unmatched bases: 7. CDR1 is SGHAT and CDR2 is FQNNGV in the germline V gene. CDR3 amino acids: CASSSRLAGAGGELFF. The CDR3 DNA follows: TGTGCCAGCAGCTCAAGACTAGCGGGAGCGGGCGGGGAGCTGTTTTTT.

This clone occurred once. The rearrangement links TRBV7-2 to TRBJ2-6; D may be TRBD1 or TRBD2 (7 bases each). Germline loops: CDR1 SGHTA, CDR2 FQGNSA. V dropped 5 bases and J dropped 0 bases, with 17 bases sitting between them. The CDR3 loop spans 18 amino acids. CDR3 DNA: TGTGCCAGCAGCCTCCCCCCAGGGGGGGACTCTGGGGCCAACGTCCTGACTTTC. It codes for CASSLPPGGDSGANVLTF.

V usage is TRBV6-5 and J usage is TRBJ2-3; D unclear. V was cut by 0 bases and J by 1 base, with 8 bases left in between. In germline, CDR1 is MNHEY, CDR2 SVGAGI. This CDR3 has 15 residues. The CDR3 nucleotides read TGTGCCAGCAGTTACTCGTCTGGGGGCACAGATACGCAGTATTTT. Amino acids: CASSYSSGGTDTQYF.

The chain joins TRBV7-3 to TRBJ2-1; 7 bases match TRBD2. J was trimmed by 2 bases and V by 1 base; bases with no gene match: 5. There are 16 residues in the CDR3. CDR1 is SGHTA, CDR2 FQGTGA, per germline. This CDR3 is CASSLIGGSTYNEQFF. CDR3 nucleotides: TGTGCCAGCAGCTTAATAGGCGGGAGCACCTACAATGAGCAGTTCTTC.

A few counts support this clone. The chain recombines TRBV4-2 with TRBJ2-3, with unresolved D. The germline V and J ends were trimmed by 4 bases and 1 base, with 9 bases remaining between them. Per germline, CDR1 LGHNA and CDR2 YNFKEQ. CDR3 length equals 14 residues. CDR3 in DNA: TGTGCCAGCAGCCCTTCGCTCGGCACAGATACGCAGTATTTT. Protein sequence: CASSPSLGTDTQYF.

The chain uses TRBV28 and TRBJ1-2; 10 bases agree with TRBD1. The V segment lost 3 bases and the J segment 8 bases; nucleotides outside the gene matches: 15. Germline V gene lookup returns CDR1 MDHEN and CDR2 SYDVKM. The CDR3 extends over 17 amino acids. CDR3 nucleotide sequence: TGTGCCAGCAGTTTTTCATTTAGCGGGACAGGGGCTTTAGGCTACACCTTC. Translating it yields CASSFSFSGTGALGYTF.

This rearrangement joins TRBV6-5 to TRBJ2-7; TRBD1 agrees at 8 bases. With V trimmed by 5 bases and J by 3 bases, 9 bases remained unmatched. The CDR3 has 15 amino acids. The V gene's germline CDR1 is MNHEY and CDR2 SVGAGI. The CDR3 nucleotides read TGTGCCAGCAGTCGCCTTGAGACAGGGGTCTACGAGCAGTACTTC. It translates to CASSRLETGVYEQYF.

This chain connects TRBV6-6 to TRBJ1-5; 7 bases fit TRBD1. The CDR3 has 15 residues. The germline gives CDR1 MNHNY, CDR2 SVGAGI (reference sequence). V was pared by 5 bases and J by 6 bases, with 10 bases of the junction left unmatched. This CDR3 is CASSQYRGDGQPQHF. The CDR3 nucleotides read TGTGCCAGCAGTCAATACAGGGGCGATGGTCAGCCCCAGCATTTT.

The V call is TRBV7-3, the J call TRBJ2-1; no clear D gene. V lost 6 bases and J 2 bases, leaving 8 bases between the germline ends. Germline CDR1 SGHTA, CDR2 FQGTGA. The CDR3 runs to 13 residues. The CDR3 DNA sequence: TGTGCCAGCAGGTTGGACGCCTACAATGAGCAGTTCTTC. This gives the protein CASRLDAYNEQFF.

V gene TRBV10-1 combines with J gene TRBJ2-7; TRBD2 agrees at 7 bases. V lost 3 bases and J lost 3; bases outside the gene matches: 14. There are 17 residues in the CDR3. Germline CDR1 is WNHNN and CDR2 is SYGVQD (reference sequence). Written as DNA, the CDR3 is TGCGCCAGCAGTGATTGGCCGGCGGGAGACGGTAACTACGAGCAGTACTTC. Protein sequence: CASSDWPAGDGNYEQYF.

The J gene is TRBJ1-1, the V gene TRBV5-4, with a tentative D call TRBD1 (5 bases). Germline values: CDR1 SGHNT, CDR2 YYREEE (reference sequence). V was clipped by 1 base and J by 5 bases, with 12 bases between them. This CDR3 is built from 14 residues. The CDR3, as DNA: TGTGCCAGCAGCTTGCCCGGGACCTTGACTGAAGCTTTCTTT. This sequence encodes CASSLPGTLTEAFF.